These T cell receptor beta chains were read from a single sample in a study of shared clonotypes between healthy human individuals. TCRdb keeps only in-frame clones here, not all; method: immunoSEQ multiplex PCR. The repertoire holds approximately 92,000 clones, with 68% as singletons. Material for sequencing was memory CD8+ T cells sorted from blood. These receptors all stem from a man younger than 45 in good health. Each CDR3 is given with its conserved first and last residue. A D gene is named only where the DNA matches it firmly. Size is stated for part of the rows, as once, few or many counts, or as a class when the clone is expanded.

CASSLGRGRGAYEQYF TGTGCCAGCAGCTTAGGCAGGGGCAGGGGAGCCTACGAGCAGTACTTC TRBV13 . . TRBJ2-7
CAVAQGDRGLHEQYF TGTGCCGTGGCCCAAGGGGACAGGGGGCTTCACGAGCAGTACTTC TRBV25-1 . TRBD1 TRBJ2-7
CAISESRQAYVGYTF TGTGCCATCAGTGAGTCAAGGCAGGCCTATGTCGGCTACACCTTC TRBV10-3 few . TRBJ1-2
CASSLDWNRGEAFF TGTGCCAGCAGCTTAGATTGGAACCGGGGTGAAGCTTTCTTT TRBV7-9 many . TRBJ1-1
CASSGDISTDTQYF TGTGCCAGCAGCGGGGACATCTCCACAGATACGCAGTATTTT TRBV9 . . TRBJ2-3
CASSEASEDEQYF TGTGCCAGCAGTGAAGCCTCGGAAGACGAGCAGTACTTC TRBV6-1 many . TRBJ2-7
CASSVSSYTEAFF TGTGCCAGCAGCGTCTCAAGTTACACTGAAGCTTTCTTT TRBV7-6 once . TRBJ1-1
CASSEYSSYEQYF TGTGCCAGCAGTGAATACAGCTCCTACGAGCAGTACTTC TRBV25-1 few . TRBJ2-7
CASSSTGADYGYTF TGTGCCAGCAGCTCAACCGGGGCGGACTATGGCTACACCTTC TRBV7-9 once . TRBJ1-2
CASSSGENTGELFF TGTGCCAGCAGCTCTGGGGAGAACACCGGGGAGCTGTTTTTT TRBV9 . . TRBJ2-2
CASSFPTSGEETQYF TGTGCCAGCAGCTTCCCGACTAGCGGTGAGGAGACCCAGTACTTC TRBV7-9 once TRBD2 TRBJ2-5
CASSLTHTQYF TGTGCCAGCAGCCTGACCCATACGCAGTATTTT TRBV25-1 . . TRBJ2-3
CSALAGAQFF TGCAGTGCTCTAGCGGGAGCACAGTTCTTC TRBV20-1 . TRBD2 TRBJ2-1
CASSYATYEQYF TGTGCCAGCAGTTACGCGACCTACGAGCAGTACTTC TRBV28 . . TRBJ2-7
CASSLATGTGGGLTGELFF TGTGCCAGCAGCTTGGCGACCGGGACAGGAGGGGGCCTCACCGGGGAGCTGTTTTTT TRBV5-6 . TRBD1 TRBJ2-2
CAISGLKGGQLQHF TGTGCCATCAGTGGTTTAAAGGGGGGACAGCTCCAGCATTTT TRBV10-3 once TRBD1 TRBJ1-5
CASSGQDNSNQPQHF TGTGCCAGCAGCGGACAGGATAATAGCAATCAGCCCCAGCATTTT TRBV25-1 . TRBD1 TRBJ1-5
CASRPRRSSYEQYF TGTGCCAGCAGGCCGCGCAGAAGCTCCTACGAGCAGTACTTC TRBV5-6 . . TRBJ2-7
CASSFFSGSYEQYF TGTGCCAGCAGCTTTTTTAGCGGCAGCTACGAGCAGTACTTC TRBV7-2 . . TRBJ2-7
CASSTQVGTYEQYF TGTGCCAGCAGTACGCAGGTGGGAACCTACGAGCAGTACTTC TRBV6-1 few . TRBJ2-7
CSVEDSPASGSPYEQYF TGCAGCGTTGAAGATTCCCCCGCTAGCGGGAGCCCCTACGAGCAGTACTTC TRBV29-1 . TRBD2 TRBJ2-7
CASQDLGFGEQFF TGCGCCAGTCAAGATCTCGGGTTTGGGGAGCAGTTCTTC TRBV5-1 . . TRBJ2-1
CASSYQGPEQYF TGTGCCAGCAGTTATCAGGGTCCCGAGCAGTACTTC TRBV6-5 . . TRBJ2-7
CASSTQGERNTGELFF TGCGCCAGCAGCACTCAGGGGGAAAGGAACACCGGGGAGCTGTTTTTT TRBV5-1 . TRBD1 TRBJ2-2
CASSGGTGGFVTEAFF TGTGCCAGCAGCGGCGGTACAGGGGGCTTTGTCACTGAAGCTTTCTTT TRBV9 . TRBD1 TRBJ1-1
CASSQDTGTDTQYF TGCGCCAGCAGCCAAGACACAGGCACAGATACGCAGTATTTT TRBV4-1 few . TRBJ2-3
CAIRRKFSRGTEAFF TGTGCCATCAGAAGAAAGTTCTCACGGGGGACTGAAGCTTTCTTT TRBV10-3 once . TRBJ1-1
CASSKTWTDGNTIYF TGTGCCAGTAGTAAAACCTGGACAGACGGAAACACCATATATTTT TRBV19 . . TRBJ1-3
CASSPGTSGGSYEQYF TGTGCCAGCAGCCCCGGGACTAGCGGAGGCTCCTACGAGCAGTACTTC TRBV7-9 . TRBD2 TRBJ2-7
CASSQIGRADTQYF TGCGCCAGCAGCCAAATCGGCAGGGCAGATACGCAGTATTTT TRBV4-3 . . TRBJ2-3
CASSPGQGEQTQYF TGTGCCAGCTCACCTGGACAGGGGGAACAGACCCAGTACTTC TRBV18 few TRBD1 TRBJ2-5
CASSDNVYGYTF TGCGCCAGCTCGGACAACGTCTATGGCTACACCTTC TRBV10-2 . . TRBJ1-2
CASSEKEDYTEAFF TGTGCCAGCAGTGAAAAGGAGGACTACACTGAAGCTTTCTTT TRBV6-4 . . TRBJ1-1
CASSESSYEQYF TGTGCCAGCAGCGAGAGCTCCTACGAGCAGTACTTC TRBV6-1 . . TRBJ2-7
CASSLGRSYEQYF TGTGCCAGCAGTTTAGGCAGATCCTACGAGCAGTACTTC TRBV28 . . TRBJ2-7
CASSEGDSIVYGYTF TGTGCCAGCAGTGAAGGGGACAGCATCGTCTATGGCTACACCTTC TRBV6-4 . TRBD1 TRBJ1-2
CASSLPKPGLAGGHNEQFF TGTGCCAGCAGTCTACCTAAGCCGGGACTAGCGGGAGGACACAATGAGCAGTTCTTC TRBV28 . TRBD2 TRBJ2-1
CASSSGLAGGWENEQFF TGCGCCAGCAGTTCCGGACTAGCGGGAGGTTGGGAAAATGAGCAGTTCTTC TRBV10-1 . TRBD2 TRBJ2-1
CASSGGPWNIQYF TGCGCCAGCAGTGGGGGACCCTGGAACATTCAGTACTTC TRBV10-1 . . TRBJ2-4
CASSGRKGADRNEQFF TGTGCCAGCAGCGGCCGAAAGGGGGCGGATAGGAATGAGCAGTTCTTC TRBV7-6 few TRBD1 TRBJ2-1
CASSKERTSGTAQFF TGTGCCAGCAGCAAAGAACGGACTAGCGGGACCGCGCAGTTCTTC TRBV28 once TRBD2 TRBJ2-1
CASSAQGGTDTQYF TGTGCCAGCAGCGCCCAGGGGGGCACAGATACGCAGTATTTT TRBV9 . TRBD1 TRBJ2-3
CASSLGTHNEQFF TGTGCCAGCAGTTTAGGAACCCACAATGAGCAGTTCTTC TRBV2 many . TRBJ2-1
CASSLYNANTQYF TGTGCCAGCAGCTTGTATAACGCGAATACGCAGTATTTT TRBV5-6 . . TRBJ2-3
CASRVEGTGELFF TGTGCCAGCCGGGTAGAGGGGACCGGGGAGCTGTTTTTT TRBV6-5 . . TRBJ2-2
CASSHFDRGSHEQYF TGCGCCAGCAGTCACTTCGACAGGGGGTCTCACGAGCAGTACTTC TRBV10-1 . TRBD1 TRBJ2-7
CASSLSPGNTIYF TGTGCCAGCAGTTTATCTCCCGGGAACACCATATATTTT TRBV27 few . TRBJ1-3
CASSVTGGLYQPQHF TGTGCCAGCAGCGTCACAGGGGGGCTTTATCAGCCCCAGCATTTT TRBV5-6 . TRBD1 TRBJ1-5
CASSLSPGTAQHF TGTGCCAGCAGTTTATCGCCGGGGACGGCCCAGCATTTT TRBV27 . . TRBJ1-5
CSVEGGTGEETQYF TGCAGCGTTGAAGGGGGGACAGGGGAAGAGACCCAGTACTTC TRBV29-1 few TRBD1 TRBJ2-5
CASSPSVESGNTIYF TGTGCCAGCAGCCCCAGTGTGGAGTCTGGAAACACCATATATTTT TRBV9 . . TRBJ1-3
CASRHHGTSTYEQYF TGTGCCAGCAGACATCACGGGACTAGTACCTACGAGCAGTACTTC TRBV27 . TRBD2 TRBJ2-7
CASSLTGGLAGGYTF TGTGCCAGCAGCTTAACAGGGGGTTTGGCGGGTGGCTACACCTTC TRBV5-5 . TRBD1 TRBJ1-2
CASSFGLAGGNEQFF TGTGCCAGCAGCTTTGGACTAGCGGGAGGGAATGAGCAGTTCTTC TRBV13 . TRBD2 TRBJ2-1